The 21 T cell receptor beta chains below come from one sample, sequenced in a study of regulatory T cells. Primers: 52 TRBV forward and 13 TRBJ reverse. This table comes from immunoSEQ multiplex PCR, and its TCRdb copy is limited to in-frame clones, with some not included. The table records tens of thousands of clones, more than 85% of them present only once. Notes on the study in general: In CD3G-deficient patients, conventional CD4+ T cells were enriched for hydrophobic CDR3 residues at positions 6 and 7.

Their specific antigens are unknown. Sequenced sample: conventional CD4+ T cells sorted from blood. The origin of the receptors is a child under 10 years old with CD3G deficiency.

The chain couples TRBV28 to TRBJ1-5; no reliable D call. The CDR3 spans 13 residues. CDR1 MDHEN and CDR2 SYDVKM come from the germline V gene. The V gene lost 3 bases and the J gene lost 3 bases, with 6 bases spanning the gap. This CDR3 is CASSLQLNQPQHF. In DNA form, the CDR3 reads TGTGCCAGCAGTTTGCAGCTCAATCAGCCCCAGCATTTT. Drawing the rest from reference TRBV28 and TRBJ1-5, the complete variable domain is DVKVTQSSRYLVKRTGEKVFLECVQDMDHENMFWYRQDPGLGLRLIYFSYDVKMKEKGDIPEGYSVSREKKERFSLILESASTNQTSMYLCASSLQLNQPQHFGDGTRLSIL.

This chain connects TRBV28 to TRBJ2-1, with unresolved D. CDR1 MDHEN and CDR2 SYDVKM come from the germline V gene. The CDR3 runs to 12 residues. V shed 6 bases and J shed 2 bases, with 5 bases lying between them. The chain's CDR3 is CASSGAYNEQFF. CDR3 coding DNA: TGTGCCAGCAGCGGCGCCTACAATGAGCAGTTCTTC.

The chain's CDR3 is CASSNTDTQYF. The CDR3 bases are TGTGCCAGCAGTAACACAGATACGCAGTATTTT. The chain is built from TRBV6-6 and TRBJ2-3, with no clear D. The CDR3 loop spans 11 amino acids. The germline V gene has CDR1 MNHNY and CDR2 SVGAGI (reference sequence). Trimming took off 5 bases at V and 2 bases at J, with 2 bases between the two ends.

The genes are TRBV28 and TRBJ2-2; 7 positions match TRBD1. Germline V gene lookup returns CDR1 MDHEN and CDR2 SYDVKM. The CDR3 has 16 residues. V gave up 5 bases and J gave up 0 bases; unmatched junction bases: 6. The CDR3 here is CASSPWTGPNTGELFF. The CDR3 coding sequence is TGTGCCAGCAGTCCCTGGACAGGTCCGAACACCGGGGAGCTGTTTTTT.

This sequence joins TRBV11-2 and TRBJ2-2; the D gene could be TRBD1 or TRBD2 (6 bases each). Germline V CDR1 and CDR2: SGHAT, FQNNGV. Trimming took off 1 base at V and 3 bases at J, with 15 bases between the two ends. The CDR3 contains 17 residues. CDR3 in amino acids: CASSLGGGPRHTGELFF. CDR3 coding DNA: TGTGCCAGCAGCTTAGGTGGGGGGCCCCGCCACACCGGGGAGCTGTTTTTT.

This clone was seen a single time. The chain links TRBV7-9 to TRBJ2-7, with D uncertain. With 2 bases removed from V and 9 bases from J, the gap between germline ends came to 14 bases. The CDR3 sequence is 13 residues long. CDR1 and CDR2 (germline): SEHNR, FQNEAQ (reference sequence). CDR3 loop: CASSLSSSGRQYF. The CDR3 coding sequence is TGTGCCAGCAGCTTATCCAGCTCCGGTCGGCAGTACTTC.

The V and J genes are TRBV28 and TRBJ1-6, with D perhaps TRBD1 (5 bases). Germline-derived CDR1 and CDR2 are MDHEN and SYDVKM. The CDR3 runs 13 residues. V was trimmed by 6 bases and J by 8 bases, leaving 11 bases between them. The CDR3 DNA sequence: TGTGCCAGCAGAAGACAGAACCATTCACCCCTCCACTTT. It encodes CASRRQNHSPLHF.

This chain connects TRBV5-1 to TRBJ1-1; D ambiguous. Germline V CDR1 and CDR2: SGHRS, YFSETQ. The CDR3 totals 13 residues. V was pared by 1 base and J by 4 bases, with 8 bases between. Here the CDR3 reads CASSLWMGTEAFF. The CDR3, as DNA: TGCGCCAGCAGCTTGTGGATGGGCACTGAAGCTTTCTTT.

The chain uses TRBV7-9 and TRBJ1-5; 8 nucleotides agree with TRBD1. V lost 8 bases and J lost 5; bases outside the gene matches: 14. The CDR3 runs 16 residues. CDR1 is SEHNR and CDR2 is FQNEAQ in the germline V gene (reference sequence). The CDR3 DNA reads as TGTGCCAGCCCGACCACTTTGAGACAGGGGTATCAGCCCCAGCATTTT. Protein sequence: CASPTTLRQGYQPQHF.

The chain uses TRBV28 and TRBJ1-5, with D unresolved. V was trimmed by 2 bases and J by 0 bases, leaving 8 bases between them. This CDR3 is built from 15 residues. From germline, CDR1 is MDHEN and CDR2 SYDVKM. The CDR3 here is CASSLRGYSNQPQHF. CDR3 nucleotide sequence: TGTGCCAGCAGTTTACGAGGGTATAGCAATCAGCCCCAGCATTTT.

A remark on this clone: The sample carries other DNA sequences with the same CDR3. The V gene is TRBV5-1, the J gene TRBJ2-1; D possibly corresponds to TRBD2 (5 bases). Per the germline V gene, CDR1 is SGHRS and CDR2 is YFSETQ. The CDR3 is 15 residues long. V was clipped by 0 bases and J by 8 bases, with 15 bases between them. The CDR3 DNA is TGCGCCAGCAGCTTGGCTACTAGGAAATTCGATGAGCAGTTCTTC. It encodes CASSLATRKFDEQFF.

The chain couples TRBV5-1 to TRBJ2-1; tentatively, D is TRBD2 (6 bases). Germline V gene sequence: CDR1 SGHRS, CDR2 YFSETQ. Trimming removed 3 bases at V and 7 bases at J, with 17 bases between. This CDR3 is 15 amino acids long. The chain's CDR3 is CASSSGGALRNEQFF. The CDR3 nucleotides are TGCGCCAGCAGCTCCGGAGGGGCGCTGAGAAATGAGCAGTTCTTC.

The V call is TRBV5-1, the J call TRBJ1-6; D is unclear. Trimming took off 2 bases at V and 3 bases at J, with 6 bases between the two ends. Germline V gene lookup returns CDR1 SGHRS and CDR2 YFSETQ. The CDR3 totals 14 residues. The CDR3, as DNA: TGCGCCAGCAGCTTCACATTCTATAATTCACCCCTCCACTTT. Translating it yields CASSFTFYNSPLHF. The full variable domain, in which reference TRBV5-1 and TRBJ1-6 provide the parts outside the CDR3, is KAGVTQTPRYLIKTRGQQVTLSCSPISGHRSVSWYQQTPGQGLQFLFEYFSETQRNKGNFPGRFSGRQFSNSRSEMNVSTLELGDSALYLCASSFTFYNSPLHFGNGTRLTVT.

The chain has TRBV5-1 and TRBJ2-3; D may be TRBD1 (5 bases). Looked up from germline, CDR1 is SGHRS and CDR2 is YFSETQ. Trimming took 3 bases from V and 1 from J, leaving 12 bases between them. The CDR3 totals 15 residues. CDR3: CASSSQGSGTDTQYF. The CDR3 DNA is TGCGCCAGCAGCTCCCAGGGTTCCGGCACAGATACGCAGTATTTT.

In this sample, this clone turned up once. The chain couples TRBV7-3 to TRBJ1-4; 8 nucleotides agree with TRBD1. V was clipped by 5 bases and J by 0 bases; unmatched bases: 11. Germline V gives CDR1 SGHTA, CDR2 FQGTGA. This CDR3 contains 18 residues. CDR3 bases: TGTGCCAGCAGCCCTTCGGGACAGGAAATTTCAACTAATGAAAAACTGTTTTTT. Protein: CASSPSGQEISTNEKLFF.

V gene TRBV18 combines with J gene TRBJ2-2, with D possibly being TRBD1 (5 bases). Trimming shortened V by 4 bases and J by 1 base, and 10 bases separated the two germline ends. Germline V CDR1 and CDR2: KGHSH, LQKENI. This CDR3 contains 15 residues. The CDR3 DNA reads TGTGCCAGCTCACGCCTTCAGGGGAACACCGGGGAGCTGTTTTTT. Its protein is CASSRLQGNTGELFF. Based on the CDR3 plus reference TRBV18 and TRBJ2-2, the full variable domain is NAGVMQNPRHLVRRRGQEARLRCSPMKGHSHVYWYRQLPEEGLKFMVYLQKENIIDESGMPKERFSAEFPKEGPSILRIQQVVRGDSAAYFCASSRLQGNTGELFFGEGSRLTVL.

CDR3 bases: TGCGCCAGCAGCCCGGGACCACTCGCCTACGAGCAGTACTTC. Its translation is CASSPGPLAYEQYF. V and J are TRBV5-1 and TRBJ2-7; D may be TRBD1 or TRBD2 (5 bases each). Germline V gene sequence: CDR1 SGHRS, CDR2 YFSETQ. The CDR3 extends over 14 amino acids. Trimming removed 4 bases at V and 2 bases at J, with 13 bases between.

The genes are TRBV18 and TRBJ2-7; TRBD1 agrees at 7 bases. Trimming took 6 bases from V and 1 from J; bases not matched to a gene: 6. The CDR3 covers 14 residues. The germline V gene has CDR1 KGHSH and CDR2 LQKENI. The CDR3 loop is CASSPDRASYEQYF. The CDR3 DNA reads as TGTGCCAGCTCCCCCGACAGGGCATCCTACGAGCAGTACTTC.

CDR3 protein: CAISGTGSFHEQYF. CDR3 sequence (DNA): TGTGCCATCAGTGGGACAGGGTCATTCCACGAGCAGTACTTC. The chain uses TRBV10-3 and TRBJ2-7; TRBD1 agrees at 8 bases. In germline, CDR1 is ENHRY, CDR2 SYGVKD. V was pared by 4 bases and J by 5 bases, with 7 bases of the junction left unmatched. The CDR3 length is 14 residues.

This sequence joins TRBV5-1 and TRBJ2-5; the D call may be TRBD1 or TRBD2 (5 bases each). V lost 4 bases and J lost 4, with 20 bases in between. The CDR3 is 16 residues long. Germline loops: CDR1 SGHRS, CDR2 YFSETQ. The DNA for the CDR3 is TGCGCCAGCAGCCAAGGGACGGCCTTTGGGTCAGAGACCCAGTACTTC. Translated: CASSQGTAFGSETQYF.

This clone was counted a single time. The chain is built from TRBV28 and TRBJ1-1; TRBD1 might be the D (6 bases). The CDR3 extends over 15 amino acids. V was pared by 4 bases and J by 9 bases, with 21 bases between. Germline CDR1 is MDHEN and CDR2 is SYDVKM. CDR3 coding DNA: TGTGCCAGCAGTTCCCCTGGGGGGCTGGCACTGAAAGCTTTCTTT. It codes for CASSSPGGLALKAFF.